One and the same sample provided the 16 T cell receptor beta chains below, sequenced in a study of CXCR3-negative and CXCR3-positive naive CD8 T cells. Broader study findings: CXCR3-expressing naive cells carried TRB CDR3s more hydrophobic than those of CXCR3-negative naive cells.

Which antigens these TCRs recognize remains unknown. The authors prepared UMI-labeled TRB cDNA libraries by 5' RACE. TCRdb reprocessed the 5' RACE reads, with one entry per CDR3 protein and no DNA. The sample has approximately 59,000 distinct CDR3 sequences, and its top ten clones hold 0.71%. Sequences were obtained from naive CXCR3+ CD8+ T cells from blood. Subset noted: CD45RO-CCR7+CD27+CD95- naive CD8+ T cells expressing CXCR3 (TNR3+). All receptors come from a human donor in good health. Some clones in this sample may be carry-over from other donors' samples.

The rearrangement links TRBV20-1 to TRBJ1-1; absent DNA, TCRdb's TRBD1 call cannot be checked. The germline V gene has CDR1 DFQATT and CDR2 SNEGSKA (reference sequence). The CDR3 has 13 residues. CDR3 amino acids: CSARQGLGTEAFF.

This sequence joins TRBV20-1 and TRBJ2-2; as DNA is missing, the TRBD1 call by TCRdb cannot be tested. The CDR3 contains 13 residues. The germline gives CDR1 DFQATT, CDR2 SNEGSKA (reference sequence). This chain's CDR3 is CSATDIPTGELFF.

The chain carries TRBV28 and TRBJ2-3; with no DNA, the TCRdb D assignment of TRBD1 cannot be verified. The germline V gene encodes CDR1 MDHEN and CDR2 SYDVKM. The CDR3 is 17 residues long. The CDR3 protein is CASSSPWTGETTDTQYF.

The chain combines TRBV28 with TRBJ1-5; checking the TCRdb D call of TRBD1 is not possible without DNA. Per germline, CDR1 MDHEN and CDR2 SYDVKM. The CDR3 is 15 residues long. The chain's CDR3 is CASSFGTGLSRPQHF.

This CDR3 is CSARDDGETQYF. The chain combines TRBV20-1 with TRBJ2-5. The V gene's germline CDR1 is DFQATT and CDR2 SNEGSKA (reference sequence). The CDR3 is 12 amino acids.

V gene TRBV12-3 or TRBV12-4 combines with J gene TRBJ2-1; with no DNA, the TCRdb D assignment of TRBD2 cannot be verified. The CDR3 sequence is 14 residues long. This CDR3 is CASGTPLAGNEQFF.

CDR3 amino acids: CSVGIQGTEAFF. V usage is TRBV29-1 and J usage is TRBJ1-1; the D call of TRBD1 rests on TCRdb alone, since no DNA is present to check it. Germline CDR1 reads SQVTM; CDR2 reads ANQGSEA. The CDR3 totals 12 residues.

The gene calls are TRBV20-1 and TRBJ2-7; TCRdb returns TRBD1, unconfirmable since there is no DNA. The CDR3 runs to 16 residues. CDR1 DFQATT and CDR2 SNEGSKA come from the germline V gene (reference sequence). CDR3 protein: CSARDYRDSNPYEQYF.

The rearrangement links TRBV7-2 to TRBJ2-2; without DNA, the TCRdb call of TRBD2 cannot be checked. The CDR3 extends over 12 amino acids. Germline-derived CDR1 and CDR2 are SGHTA and FQGNSA. The CDR3 reads CASKPLPGELFF.

The CDR3 region is CASSAFRGDAYNEQFF. The genes are TRBV9 and TRBJ2-1; there is no DNA to check the TCRdb D call of TRBD1. CDR3 length equals 16 residues. Germline values: CDR1 SGDLS, CDR2 YYNGEE.

The V gene is TRBV13, the J gene TRBJ2-6; the D call from TCRdb, TRBD1, cannot be confirmed without DNA. Germline CDR1 and CDR2: PRHDT and FYEKMQ (reference sequence). The length of the CDR3 is 16 residues. Here the CDR3 reads CASSFDRPSGANVLTF.

V usage is TRBV13 and J usage is TRBJ1-5. This CDR3 spans 12 amino acids. Germline lookup yields CDR1 PRHDT and CDR2 FYEKMQ (reference sequence). CDR3: CASSLENQPQHF.

The chain carries TRBV29-1 and TRBJ2-3; the D call of TRBD1 rests on TCRdb alone, since no DNA is present to check it. In germline, CDR1 is SQVTM, CDR2 ANQGSEA. CDR3 size: 13 residues. The CDR3: CSVEGGAGDTQYF.

The chain combines TRBV29-1 with TRBJ2-2. The CDR3 loop spans 14 amino acids. Germline loops: CDR1 SQVTM, CDR2 ANQGSEA. The chain's CDR3 is CSVPGLLNTGELFF.

The gene calls are TRBV4-3 and TRBJ2-2; checking the TCRdb D call of TRBD2 is not possible without DNA. CDR3 length equals 15 residues. Germline V gene data show CDR1 as LGHNA and CDR2 as YSLEER. CDR3 region: CASSQDRGSPGELFF.

The V gene is TRBV5-5, the J gene TRBJ2-1; TCRdb designates TRBD1, a call that cannot be tested without DNA. CDR1 and CDR2 from the germline V gene are SGHKS and YYEKEE (reference sequence). CDR3 size: 16 residues. This CDR3 is CASSPLQGISYNEQFF.